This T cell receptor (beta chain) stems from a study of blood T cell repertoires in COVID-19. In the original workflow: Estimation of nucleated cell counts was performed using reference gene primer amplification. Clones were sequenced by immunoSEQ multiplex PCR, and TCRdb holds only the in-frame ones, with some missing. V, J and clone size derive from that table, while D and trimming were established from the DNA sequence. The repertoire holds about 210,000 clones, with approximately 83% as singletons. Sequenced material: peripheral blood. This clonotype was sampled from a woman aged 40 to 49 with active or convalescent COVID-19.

The CDR3 loop reads CASARDRLSYEQYF. CDR3 nucleotide sequence: TGTGCCAGCGCCCGGGACAGACTATCCTACGAGCAGTACTTC. The chain employs TRBV6-5 and TRBJ2-7; 7 positions agree with TRBD1. Germline assignment: CDR1 MNHEY and CDR2 SVGAGI. V dropped 8 bases and J dropped 1; count of bases not matched to a gene: 8. CDR3 size: 14 residues.